A selection of T cell receptor beta chains follows, all from one sample in a study of blood T cell repertoires in COVID-19. Data came from immunoSEQ multiplex PCR; TCRdb stores just in-frame clones and leaves some out. The data contain about 45,000 clones, about nine tenths of them singletons. The sample consisted of peripheral blood. The receptors here all came from a human donor in a cohort sampled during active COVID-19. Both conserved end residues are part of each CDR3. The D gene is left open where the match is weak. Some rows have no size entry. The others give once, few or many, or a class for an expanded clone.

d_gene,j_gene,abundance,v_gene,CDR3nt,CDR3aa
.,TRBJ1-1,.,TRBV10-1,TGCGCCAGCAGTGATCAGGTTACCACTGAAGCTTTCTTT,CASSDQVTTEAFF
TRBD2,TRBJ2-2,.,TRBV13,TGTGCCAGCACCCCCCTTACGAGCGGGGGGGCGAACACCGGGGAGCTGTTTTTT,CASTPLTSGGANTGELFF
.,TRBJ1-5,.,TRBV6-2/TRBV6-3,TGTGCCAGCAGTTGGACTTTCCGCAATCAGCCCCAGCATTTT,CASSWTFRNQPQHF
TRBD1,TRBJ1-2,.,TRBV6-6,TGTGCCAGCATTCAGTGGGGACAGGGCGACTATGGCTACACCTTC,CASIQWGQGDYGYTF
.,TRBJ1-1,.,TRBV6-5,TGTGCCAGCAGTTACTACAGGGCAGGCACTGAAGCTTTCTTT,CASSYYRAGTEAFF
TRBD2,TRBJ2-5,.,TRBV3-1/TRBV3-2,TGTGCCAGCAGCCAAGAGACCGGGGGGAGACCATGGGAAGAGACCCAGTACTTC,CASSQETGGRPWEETQYF
TRBD1,TRBJ2-5,.,TRBV3-1/TRBV3-2,TGTGCCAGCAGCCGCCTACCGGGACAGGGGCCCCACTTC,CASSRLPGQGPHF
TRBD2,TRBJ2-5,.,TRBV3-1/TRBV3-2,TGTGCCAGCAGCCTCGCGGGGGGACAAGAGACCCAGTACTTC,CASSLAGGQETQYF
.,TRBJ2-1,medium-sized,TRBV12-3/TRBV12-4,TGTGCCAGCAGGTACGGGAGTAATGAGCAGTTCTTC,CASRYGSNEQFF
TRBD1,TRBJ2-7,.,TRBV6-5,TGTGCCAGCACCTCTCAGGACAGGGGCATGGAGGAGCAGTACTTC,CASTSQDRGMEEQYF
TRBD2,TRBJ2-5,.,TRBV7-8,TGTGCCAGCAGCTCCTCTCCGGGACTAGATAAGGAGACCCAGTACTTC,CASSSSPGLDKETQYF
TRBD1,TRBJ2-6,.,TRBV5-1,TGCGCCAGCAGTCCCGGGACAGGCGGCTCTGGGGCCAACGTCCTGACTTTC,CASSPGTGGSGANVLTF
.,TRBJ2-7,.,TRBV6-5,TGTGCCAGCAGCCGCAGCCGAGACAGCTCCTACGAGCAGTACTTC,CASSRSRDSSYEQYF
.,TRBJ2-5,.,TRBV6-2/TRBV6-3,TGTGCCAGCAGTTCAGGGTCAGGAGAGACCCAGTACTTC,CASSSGSGETQYF
TRBD1,TRBJ1-1,.,TRBV18,TGTGCCAGCTCACCCAGGACAGGGAGGGATACTGAAGCTTTCTTT,CASSPRTGRDTEAFF
TRBD1,TRBJ1-4,few,TRBV3-1/TRBV3-2,TGTGCCAGCAGCCGGTGGACAGGGGGCGAAAATGAAAAACTGTTTTTT,CASSRWTGGENEKLFF
.,TRBJ1-1,medium-sized,TRBV29-1,TGCAGCGTTGTTATACAGTTGAACACTGAAGCTTTCTTT,CSVVIQLNTEAFF
.,TRBJ2-5,.,TRBV11-2,TGTGCCAGCAGCTTAGGAGACGGGGGAAGAGGAGAGACCCAGTACTTC,CASSLGDGGRGETQYF
.,TRBJ2-7,.,TRBV28,TGTGCCAGCAGTTTCGACTACAACGAGAGGCCGTACTTC,CASSFDYNERPYF
TRBD1,TRBJ2-7,.,TRBV6-6,TGTGCCAGCCAATCCCAGACAGGGGGCGAGCAGTACTTC,CASQSQTGGEQYF
TRBD1,TRBJ2-3,.,TRBV2,TGTGCCAGCAGTTCTACAGGGGCAGATACGCAGTATTTT,CASSSTGADTQYF
.,TRBJ2-6,.,TRBV5-1,TGCGCCAGCAGCTTGGCCGGACTTATGAGCTCTGGGGCCAACGTCCTGACTTTC,CASSLAGLMSSGANVLTF
.,TRBJ2-2,.,TRBV5-6,TGTGCCAGCAGCTGGAGGGGGCGCGGCACCGGGGAGCTGTTTTTT,CASSWRGRGTGELFF
TRBD1,TRBJ2-2,few,TRBV11-3,TGTGCCAGCAGCCTAGGGACAGCCACCGGGGAGCTGTTTTTT,CASSLGTATGELFF
TRBD2,TRBJ2-5,.,TRBV18,TGTGCCAGCTCACTTCCGCCGCGGGGGTTCCAAGAGACCCAGTACTTC,CASSLPPRGFQETQYF
.,TRBJ2-3,once,TRBV6-5,TGTGCCTCTTATATGGTACTTTCAAGCACAGATACGCAGTATTTT,CASYMVLSSTDTQYF
.,TRBJ2-5,.,TRBV6-5,TGTGCCAGCAGTTACTCGAGATCCAGGGCTGGGGAGACCCAGTACTTC,CASSYSRSRAGETQYF
.,TRBJ2-7,medium-sized,TRBV6-5,TGTGCCAGCACCCCGGGGGCAGGGGGAACCTACGAGCAGTACTTC,CASTPGAGGTYEQYF